What follows are 7 T cell receptor beta chains derived from one specimen sequenced in a study of human T cells and chemical hapten exposure. TCRdb re-derived calls from the RACE reads in MiXCR, one entry per CDR3 protein. Altogether around 74,000 distinct CDR3 sequences are present, around a third being singletons, with the ten largest covering roughly 10%. Time point in this sample: patch test 1, 2 weeks after DPC sensitization. Treatment: therapeutic diphenylcyclopropenone sensitization with weekly scalp DPC. The sample consisted of whole blood, taken in connection with sensitization to the hapten diphenylcyclopropenone (DPC). Source of these receptors: a man aged 35-49 years with alopecia areata. Some clones in this sample may be carry-over from other donors' samples.

The chain recombines TRBV27 with TRBJ2-7, with D possibly being TRBD2 (6 bases). This CDR3 has 14 amino acids. Germline V CDR1 and CDR2: MNHEY, SMNVEV (reference sequence). Trimming pared 2 bases from V and 6 bases from J, leaving 14 bases between. The CDR3 nucleotides read TGTGCCAGCAGTTTAAACCCCCGGGGAGGCGAGCAGTACTTC. Its translation: CASSLNPRGGEQYF.

The rearrangement uses TRBV7-6 and TRBJ2-1; 9 bases map to TRBD2. CDR3 length: 17 residues. The V gene's germline CDR1 is SGHVS and CDR2 FNYEAQ. The V gene end was trimmed by 5 bases and the J gene end by 5 bases; junction bases not matched to a gene: 13. The CDR3 coding sequence is TGTGCCAGCAGCCCGAAGCCGGGACTAGCACTTGACAATGAGCAGTTCTTC. Translating gives CASSPKPGLALDNEQFF.

The V call is TRBV2, the J call TRBJ2-5; D perhaps matches TRBD1 (6 bases). CDR3 length: 15 amino acids. Germline values: CDR1 SNHLY, CDR2 FYNNEI. Trimming removed 5 bases at V and 7 bases at J, with 20 bases between. CDR3 sequence: CASSSTGQAPGTQYF. The CDR3 nucleotides read TGTGCCAGCAGTTCAACAGGGCAAGCGCCTGGGACCCAGTACTTC.

The chain combines TRBV7-2 with TRBJ2-5; TRBD1 might be the D (5 bases). Trimming pared 0 bases from V and 5 bases from J, leaving 10 bases between. This CDR3 spans 14 amino acids. CDR1 is SGHTA and CDR2 is FQGNSA in the germline V gene. The CDR3 sequence: CASSLAGARETQYF. The DNA of the CDR3 is TGTGCCAGCAGCTTAGCAGGGGCGAGGGAGACCCAGTACTTC. The full variable domain, its missing parts supplied by reference TRBV7-2 and TRBJ2-5, is GAGVSQSPSNKVTEKGKDVELRCDPISGHTALYWYRQSLGQGLEFLIYFQGNSAPDKSGLPSDRFSAERTGGSVSTLTIQRTQQEDSAVYLCASSLAGARETQYFGPGTRLLVL.

This clonotype has only a few counts. This rearrangement joins TRBV5-1 to TRBJ1-3, with D hard to call. Germline CDR1 is SGHRS and CDR2 is YFSETQ. Trimming cost V 0 bases and J 0 bases, with 7 bases left between them. The length of the CDR3 is 15 residues. The CDR3, as DNA: TGCGCCAGCAGCTTGGAGGTCAACTCTGGAAACACCATATATTTT. This gives the protein CASSLEVNSGNTIYF.

The chain carries TRBV6-2 or TRBV6-3 and TRBJ1-1; 7 bases agree with TRBD1. The CDR3 spans 15 residues. The V segment lost 2 bases and the J segment 6 bases; nucleotides outside the gene matches: 9. CDR1 MNHEY and CDR2 SVGEGT come from the germline V gene. CDR3 region: CASSYVRTGAAEAFF. The CDR3 DNA reads as TGTGCCAGCAGTTACGTCAGAACAGGGGCGGCTGAAGCTTTCTTT.

This clonotype was detected a few times. This rearrangement joins TRBV5-1 to TRBJ2-2, with a weak D call TRBD1 (5 bases). This CDR3 comprises 16 residues. Germline V lookup: CDR1 SGHRS, CDR2 YFSETQ. V lost 0 bases and J 3 bases, leaving 12 bases between the germline ends. CDR3 protein: CASSLGGRPYTGELFF. In nucleotides, the CDR3 is TGCGCCAGCAGCTTGGGGGGCCGACCCTACACCGGGGAGCTGTTTTTT.